A single sample is the source of the 24 T cell receptor beta chains below, sequenced in a study of blood T cell repertoires in COVID-19. Measured with immunoSEQ multiplex PCR; TCRdb has only the in-frame clones, and not every one. The table has 150,000 to 190,000 clones, about 88% seen once. The sample taken for sequencing was peripheral blood. These receptors were taken from a woman aged 55-69 years with COVID-19, enrolled during active disease.

The CDR3 region has the DNA TGTGCCAGTAGAAGCAATCAGCCCCAGCATTTT. It encodes CASRSNQPQHF. V usage is TRBV6-5 and J usage is TRBJ1-5; no firm D call. CDR1 and CDR2 (germline): MNHEY, SVGAGI. V lost 9 bases to trimming and J lost 1 base, with 4 bases between them. The CDR3 consists of 11 residues.

J is TRBJ2-1 and V is TRBV7-3; TRBD1 agrees at 7 bases. The CDR3 runs 15 residues. CDR1 and CDR2 from the germline V gene are SGHTA and FQGTGA. The ends lost 4 bases at V and 6 bases at J; junction bases unmatched: 9. The CDR3 loop reads CASSSTGALGNEQFF. CDR3 in DNA: TGTGCCAGCAGCTCTACAGGGGCTCTAGGCAATGAGCAGTTCTTC.

This chain links TRBV9 with TRBJ1-1; D is undetermined. The CDR3 is made up of 13 amino acids. Trimming shortened V by 5 bases and J by 4 bases, and 12 bases separated the two germline ends. CDR1 and CDR2 from the germline V gene are SGDLS and YYNGEE. The CDR3 bases are TGTGCCAGCAGTTTTAATCCCGTCACTGAAGCTTTCTTT. This translates into CASSFNPVTEAFF.

This chain uses TRBV11-2 with TRBJ2-5; D is possibly TRBD2 (6 bases). This CDR3 is built from 17 residues. Germline CDR1 is SGHAT and CDR2 is FQNNGV. Trimming removed 1 base at V and 2 bases at J, with 17 bases between. For the CDR3, the DNA is TGTGCCAGCAGCTTAGGGGGTGTGGGGGGAGCACAAGAGACCCAGTACTTC. Its protein product is CASSLGGVGGAQETQYF. Full variable domain (remainder filled in from reference TRBV11-2 and TRBJ2-5): EAGVAQSPRYKIIEKRQSVAFWCNPISGHATLYWYQQILGQGPKLLIQFQNNGVVDDSQLPKDRFSAERLKGVDSTLKIQPAKLEDSAVYLCASSLGGVGGAQETQYFGPGTRLLVL.

The gene calls are TRBV18 and TRBJ1-2; TRBD1 aligns across 8 bases. The CDR3 length is 13 residues. Germline-derived CDR1 and CDR2 are KGHSH and LQKENI. The trim removed 3 bases at V and 6 bases at J, leaving 3 bases unmatched. The CDR3 DNA follows: TGTGCCAGCTCACCGGACAGGGCGAATGGCTACACCTTC. Translated, it gives CASSPDRANGYTF.

This chain uses TRBV19 with TRBJ1-5, with unresolved D. V lost 4 bases and J 3 bases, leaving 7 bases between the germline ends. Germline lookup yields CDR1 LNHDA and CDR2 SQIVND (reference sequence). The CDR3 sequence is 13 residues long. DNA for the CDR3: TGTGCCAGTAGTAGTACTATCAATCAGCCCCAGCATTTT. Its protein product is CASSSTINQPQHF.

This clone was picked up one time. The CDR3 DNA follows: TGTGCCAGCAGCCAAGACAGGCTAGCAGTCCGCTGGGGAGAGACCCAGTACTTC. Amino acids: CASSQDRLAVRWGETQYF. The chain employs TRBV14 and TRBJ2-5; possibly TRBD2 for D (5 bases). V lost 0 bases, J lost 4 bases, and 21 bases lay in between. The CDR3 is 18 amino acids. Per germline, CDR1 SGHDN and CDR2 FVKESK.

The V call is TRBV14, the J call TRBJ1-6; tentatively, D is TRBD1 (6 bases). Looked up from germline, CDR1 is SGHDN and CDR2 is FVKESK. Trimming cost V 4 bases and J 9 bases, with 13 bases left between them. The CDR3 runs 14 residues. Here the CDR3 reads CASSLMGAGSPLHF. The CDR3 DNA reads TGTGCCAGCAGCCTTATGGGGGCAGGTTCACCCCTCCACTTT.

The table lists this clone with a count of one. V and J are TRBV20-1 and TRBJ2-1, with TRBD2 matching 9 bases. Germline V gene data show CDR1 as DFQATT and CDR2 as SNEGSKA (reference sequence). J was trimmed by 8 bases and V by 3 bases; bases with no gene match: 8. This CDR3 is built from 14 residues. CDR3 DNA sequence: TGCAGTGCTAGTCGGCCTAGCGGGACGTATGAGCAGTTCTTC. It codes for CSASRPSGTYEQFF.

This chain uses TRBV11-1 with TRBJ1-2, with 8 nucleotides matching TRBD1. Germline CDR1 and CDR2: SGHAT and FQDESV (reference sequence). The CDR3 consists of 15 residues. V lost 4 bases to trimming and J lost 2 bases; unmatched junction nucleotides: 6. In DNA, the CDR3 is TGTGCCAGCAGCTCATCTCGGACAGGGAACTATGGCTACACCTTC. Translated: CASSSSRTGNYGYTF.

The J gene is TRBJ2-1, the V gene TRBV30; D is uncertain. This CDR3 has 13 residues. The germline V gene has CDR1 GTSNPN and CDR2 SVGIG (reference sequence). Deletions cut 6 bases from V and 0 bases from J, with 9 bases between. CDR3 region: CACAESSYNEQFF. CDR3 sequence (DNA): TGTGCCTGCGCTGAGTCCTCCTACAATGAGCAGTTCTTC.

A single count supports this clone. This chain links TRBV19 with TRBJ1-2, with 8 bases that match TRBD1. Losses at the gene ends were 3 bases for V and 4 bases for J; bases not matched to a gene: 13. The length of the CDR3 is 17 residues. Germline loops: CDR1 LNHDA, CDR2 SQIVND (reference sequence). CDR3 in DNA: TGTGCCAGTAGTATCGGGACAGGAGCTAACACTCTCTATGGCTACACCTTC. Encoded protein: CASSIGTGANTLYGYTF.

CDR3 nucleotide sequence: TGCAGTGCTTCCCAGAATGAGCAGTTCTTC. This translates into CSASQNEQFF. The rearrangement links TRBV20-1 to TRBJ2-1; D remains unclear. Germline assignment: CDR1 DFQATT and CDR2 SNEGSKA (reference sequence). Deletions cut 5 bases from V and 7 bases from J, with 6 bases between. CDR3 length: 10 amino acids.

This clone was counted a single time. The chain employs TRBV6-1 and TRBJ1-6; D is undetermined. CDR1 is MNHNS and CDR2 is SASEGT in the germline V gene. V lost 1 base and J lost 1, with 8 bases in between. CDR3 length: 16 amino acids. CDR3 in amino acids: CASSEGSRSYNSPLHF. CDR3 DNA sequence: TGTGCCAGCAGTGAAGGATCCAGGTCCTATAATTCACCCCTCCACTTT.

A remark on this clone: Distinct nucleotide sequences in the sample also encode this CDR3. The genes are TRBV25-1 and TRBJ1-5; no firm D call. The CDR3 is 14 amino acids. Germline loops: CDR1 MGHDK, CDR2 SYGVNS. V was cut by 1 base and J by 4 bases, with 8 bases left in between. The CDR3, as DNA: TGTGCCAGCAGTGAATTTGGCGGGAATCAGCCCCAGCATTTT. This sequence encodes CASSEFGGNQPQHF.

This clone was detected once. V and J are TRBV19 and TRBJ1-5, with TRBD1 identical over 7 bases. Trimming at V came to 3 bases and at J to 5 bases, leaving 7 bases not matched to a gene. CDR3 length equals 15 residues. Germline values: CDR1 LNHDA, CDR2 SQIVND (reference sequence). CDR3 amino acids: CASSMDGQGDQPQHF. The CDR3 region has the DNA TGTGCCAGTAGTATGGATGGGCAGGGGGATCAGCCCCAGCATTTT.

This clone was found a few times. This chain connects TRBV2 to TRBJ1-1, with D possibly being TRBD1 (6 bases). This CDR3 region has 13 residues. The germline V and J ends were trimmed by 5 bases and 1 base, with 8 bases remaining between them. Germline V lookup: CDR1 SNHLY, CDR2 FYNNEI. The CDR3 is CASSQGQNTEAFF. For the CDR3, the DNA is TGTGCCAGCAGTCAGGGACAGAACACTGAAGCTTTCTTT.

The rearrangement uses TRBV5-1 and TRBJ2-2; weak D call: TRBD2 (5 bases). Germline CDR1 reads SGHRS; CDR2 reads YFSETQ. The ends were cut back, 5 bases at V and 4 bases at J, with 12 bases in the middle. The CDR3 length is 14 residues. In DNA, the CDR3 is TGCGCCAGCAGTCGCTCGGCGGGCACCGGGGAGCTGTTTTTT. It yields the protein CASSRSAGTGELFF.

V usage is TRBV10-3 and J usage is TRBJ2-5; 9 positions match TRBD1. Per germline, CDR1 ENHRY and CDR2 SYGVKD. J was trimmed by 4 bases and V by 3 bases; bases with no gene match: 9. CDR3 length: 16 residues. The CDR3 DNA is TGTGCCATCAGTGAATCCGGGACAGGGCTGGCAGAGACCCAGTACTTC. As protein: CAISESGTGLAETQYF.

The genes are TRBV29-1 and TRBJ2-5; 10 nucleotides align to TRBD2. Germline assignment: CDR1 SQVTM and CDR2 ANQGSEA. V was clipped by 5 bases and J by 5 bases; unmatched bases: 8. There are 14 residues in the CDR3. In DNA, the CDR3 is TGCAGCGTTAGTCTCCTAGCGGGAGTGGAGACCCAGTACTTC. Protein sequence: CSVSLLAGVETQYF.

J is TRBJ1-6 and V is TRBV30; weak D call: TRBD1 (6 bases). Germline V lookup: CDR1 GTSNPN, CDR2 SVGIG (reference sequence). Trimming removed 5 bases from V and 5 bases from J, with 13 bases in between. The CDR3 runs to 14 residues. The CDR3 loop reads CAWVGQPNNSPLHF. The CDR3 nucleotides read TGTGCCTGGGTAGGACAGCCCAATAATTCACCCCTCCACTTT.

The gene calls are TRBV27 and TRBJ2-1; 11 positions agree with TRBD1. The CDR3 is 15 amino acids. The germline CDR1 and CDR2 sequences are MNHEY and SMNVEV (reference sequence). The ends lost 6 bases at V and 4 bases at J; junction bases unmatched: 5. The CDR3 DNA reads as TGTGCCAGCAGCCCGGACAGGGGGCCTTACAATGAGCAGTTCTTC. It encodes CASSPDRGPYNEQFF.

This clone was seen only a few times. This chain uses TRBV21-1 with TRBJ1-5; TRBD1, the table's D call, was not compared with the DNA. TRBV21-1 is reported as a pseudogene. CDR3 length: 14 residues. The CDR3 is CASSKGAFNQPQHF. The CDR3 DNA reads TGTGCCAGCAGCAAAGGGGCCTTCAATCAGCCCCAGCATTTT.

This clone was picked up one time. The chain joins TRBV19 to TRBJ2-4, with TRBD2 identical over 8 bases. CDR1 is LNHDA, CDR2 SQIVND, per germline (reference sequence). V was pared by 6 bases and J by 1 base, with 8 bases of the junction left unmatched. CDR3 length: 16 residues. Here the CDR3 DNA reads TGTGCCAGTAGCGGCACGGGCGGGAGGGCCAAAAACATTCAGTACTTC. This translates into CASSGTGGRAKNIQYF. The full variable domain, with the rest looked up from reference TRBV19 and TRBJ2-4, is DGGITQSPKYLFRKEGQNVTLSCEQNLNHDAMYWYRQDPGQGLRLIYYSQIVNDFQKGDIAEGYSVSREKKESFPLTVTSAQKNPTAFYLCASSGTGGRAKNIQYFGAGTRLSVL.